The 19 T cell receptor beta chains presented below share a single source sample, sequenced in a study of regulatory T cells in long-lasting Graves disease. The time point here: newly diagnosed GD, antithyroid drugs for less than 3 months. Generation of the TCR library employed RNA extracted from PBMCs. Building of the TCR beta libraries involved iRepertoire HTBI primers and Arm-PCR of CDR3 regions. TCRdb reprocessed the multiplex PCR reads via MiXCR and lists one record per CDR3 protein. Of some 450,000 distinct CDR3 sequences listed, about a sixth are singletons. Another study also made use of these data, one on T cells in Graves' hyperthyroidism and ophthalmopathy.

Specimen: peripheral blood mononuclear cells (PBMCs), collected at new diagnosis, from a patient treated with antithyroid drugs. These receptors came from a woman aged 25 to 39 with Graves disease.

The CDR3 DNA reads TGTGCCAGCAGCCGAGTGACAGGGTCGTTTAATGGCTACACCTTC. It specifies CASSRVTGSFNGYTF. The chain links TRBV28 to TRBJ1-2; 7 bases fit TRBD1. After removal of 6 bases from V and 6 bases from J, the junction contained 13 bases not matched to a gene. This CDR3 is 15 amino acids long. In germline, CDR1 is MDHEN, CDR2 SYDVKM.

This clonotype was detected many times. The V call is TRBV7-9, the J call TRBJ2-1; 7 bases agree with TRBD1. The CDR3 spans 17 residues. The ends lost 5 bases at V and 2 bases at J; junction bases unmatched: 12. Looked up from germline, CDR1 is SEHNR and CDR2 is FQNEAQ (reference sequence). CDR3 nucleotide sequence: TGTGCCAGCAGCCGAACTGCCTCCGGGACAGCCTACAATGAGCAGTTCTTC. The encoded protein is CASSRTASGTAYNEQFF.

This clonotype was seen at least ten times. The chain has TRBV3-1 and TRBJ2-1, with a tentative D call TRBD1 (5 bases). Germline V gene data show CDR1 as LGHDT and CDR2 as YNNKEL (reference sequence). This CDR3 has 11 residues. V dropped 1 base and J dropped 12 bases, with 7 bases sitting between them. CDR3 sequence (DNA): TGTGCCAGCAGCCAAGGCCAGGGGCAGTTCTTC. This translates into CASSQGQGQFF.

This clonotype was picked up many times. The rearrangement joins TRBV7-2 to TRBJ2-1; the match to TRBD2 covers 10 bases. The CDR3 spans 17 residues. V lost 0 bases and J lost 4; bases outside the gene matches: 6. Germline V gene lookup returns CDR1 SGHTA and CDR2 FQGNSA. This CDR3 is CASSLAPGLASYNEQFF. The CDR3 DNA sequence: TGTGCCAGCAGCTTAGCCCCGGGACTAGCGTCGTACAATGAGCAGTTCTTC.

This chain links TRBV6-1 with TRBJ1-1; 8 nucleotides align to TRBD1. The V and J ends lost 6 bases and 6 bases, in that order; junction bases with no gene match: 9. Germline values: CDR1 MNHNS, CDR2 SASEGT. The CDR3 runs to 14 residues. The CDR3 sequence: CASSRTGKFAEAFF. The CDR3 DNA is TGTGCCAGCAGCAGGACAGGGAAATTCGCTGAAGCTTTCTTT.

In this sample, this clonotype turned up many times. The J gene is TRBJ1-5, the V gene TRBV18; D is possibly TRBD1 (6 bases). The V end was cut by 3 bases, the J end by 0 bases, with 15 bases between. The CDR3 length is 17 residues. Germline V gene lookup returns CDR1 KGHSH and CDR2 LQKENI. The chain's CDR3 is CASSPTGTTYSNQPQHF. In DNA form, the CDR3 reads TGTGCCAGCTCACCTACCGGGACAACTTATAGCAATCAGCCCCAGCATTTT. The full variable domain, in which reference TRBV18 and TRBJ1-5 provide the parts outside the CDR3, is NAGVMQNPRHLVRRRGQEARLRCSPMKGHSHVYWYRQLPEEGLKFMVYLQKENIIDESGMPKERFSAEFPKEGPSILRIQQVVRGDSAAYFCASSPTGTTYSNQPQHFGDGTRLSIL.

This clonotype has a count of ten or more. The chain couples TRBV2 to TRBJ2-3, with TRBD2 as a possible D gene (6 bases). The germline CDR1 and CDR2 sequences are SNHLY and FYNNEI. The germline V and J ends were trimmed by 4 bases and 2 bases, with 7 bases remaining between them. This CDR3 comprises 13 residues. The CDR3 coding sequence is TGTGCCAGCAGTGGGGAGGTCACAGATACGCAGTATTTT. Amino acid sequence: CASSGEVTDTQYF.

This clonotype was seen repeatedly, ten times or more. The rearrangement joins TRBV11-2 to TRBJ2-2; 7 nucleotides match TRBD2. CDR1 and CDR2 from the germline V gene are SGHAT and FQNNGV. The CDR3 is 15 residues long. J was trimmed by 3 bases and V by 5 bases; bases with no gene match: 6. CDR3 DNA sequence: TGTGCCAGCAGCCTCCGACTAGCCCACACCGGGGAGCTGTTTTTT. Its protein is CASSLRLAHTGELFF.

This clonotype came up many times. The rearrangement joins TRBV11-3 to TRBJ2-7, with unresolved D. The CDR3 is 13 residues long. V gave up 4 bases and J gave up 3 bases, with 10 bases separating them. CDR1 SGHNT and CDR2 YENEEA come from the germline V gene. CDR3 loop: CASSSEDGYEQYF. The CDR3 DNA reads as TGTGCCAGCAGCTCCGAGGACGGCTACGAGCAGTACTTC.

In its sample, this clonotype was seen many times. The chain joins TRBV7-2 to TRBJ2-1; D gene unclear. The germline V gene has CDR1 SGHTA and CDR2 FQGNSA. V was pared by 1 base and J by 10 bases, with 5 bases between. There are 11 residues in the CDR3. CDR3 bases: TGTGCCAGCAGCTTAGTGACGGAGCAGTTCTTC. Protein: CASSLVTEQFF.

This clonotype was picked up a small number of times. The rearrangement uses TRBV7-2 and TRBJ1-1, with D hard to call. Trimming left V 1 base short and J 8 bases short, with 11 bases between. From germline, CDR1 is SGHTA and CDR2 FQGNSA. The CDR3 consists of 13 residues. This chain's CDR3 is CASSLGRQAEAFF. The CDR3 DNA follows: TGTGCCAGCAGCTTAGGCCGCCAGGCCGAAGCTTTCTTT.

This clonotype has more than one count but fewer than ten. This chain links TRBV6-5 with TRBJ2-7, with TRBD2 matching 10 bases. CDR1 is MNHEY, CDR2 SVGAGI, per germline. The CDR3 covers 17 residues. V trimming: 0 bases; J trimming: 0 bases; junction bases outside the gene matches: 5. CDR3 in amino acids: CASSYSPQREGSYEQYF. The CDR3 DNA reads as TGTGCCAGCAGTTACTCTCCCCAGCGGGAGGGCTCCTACGAGCAGTACTTC.

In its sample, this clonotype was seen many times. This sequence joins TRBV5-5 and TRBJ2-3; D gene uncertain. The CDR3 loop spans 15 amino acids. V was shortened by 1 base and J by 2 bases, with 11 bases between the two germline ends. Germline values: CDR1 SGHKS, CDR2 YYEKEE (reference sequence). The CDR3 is CASSLTEDLTDTQYF. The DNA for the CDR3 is TGTGCCAGCAGCTTGACAGAAGATCTCACAGATACGCAGTATTTT.

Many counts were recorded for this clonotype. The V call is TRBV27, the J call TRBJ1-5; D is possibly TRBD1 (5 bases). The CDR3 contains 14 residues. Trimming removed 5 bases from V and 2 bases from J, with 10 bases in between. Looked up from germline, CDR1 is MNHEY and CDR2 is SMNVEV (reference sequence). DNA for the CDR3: TGTGCCAGCAGTACGACAGAAGGCAATCAGCCCCAGCATTTT. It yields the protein CASSTTEGNQPQHF.

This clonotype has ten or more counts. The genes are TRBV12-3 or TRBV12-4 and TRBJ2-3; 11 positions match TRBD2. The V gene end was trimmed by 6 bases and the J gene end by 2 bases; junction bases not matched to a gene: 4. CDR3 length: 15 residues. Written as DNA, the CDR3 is TGTGCCAGCAGCTCGGGACTAGCGGTCACAGATACGCAGTATTTT. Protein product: CASSSGLAVTDTQYF.

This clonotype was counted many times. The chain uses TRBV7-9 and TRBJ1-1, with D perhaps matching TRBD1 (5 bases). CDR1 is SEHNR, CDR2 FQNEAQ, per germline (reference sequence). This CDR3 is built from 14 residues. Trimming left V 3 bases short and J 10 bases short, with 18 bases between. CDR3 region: CASSFFPGTLGAFF. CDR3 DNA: TGTGCCAGCAGCTTTTTCCCCGGGACTCTAGGAGCTTTCTTT.

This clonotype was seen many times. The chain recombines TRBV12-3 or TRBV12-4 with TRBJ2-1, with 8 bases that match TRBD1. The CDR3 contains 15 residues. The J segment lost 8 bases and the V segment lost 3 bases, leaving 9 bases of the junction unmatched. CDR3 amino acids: CASSLGTGGTYEQFF. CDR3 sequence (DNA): TGTGCCAGCAGTTTGGGAACAGGGGGTACGTATGAGCAGTTCTTC.

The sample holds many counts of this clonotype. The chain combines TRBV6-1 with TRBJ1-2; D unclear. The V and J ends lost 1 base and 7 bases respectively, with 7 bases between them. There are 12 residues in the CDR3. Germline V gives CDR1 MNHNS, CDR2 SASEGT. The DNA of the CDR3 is TGTGCCAGCAGTGAAGATAGGACTGGCTACACCTTC. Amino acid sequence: CASSEDRTGYTF.

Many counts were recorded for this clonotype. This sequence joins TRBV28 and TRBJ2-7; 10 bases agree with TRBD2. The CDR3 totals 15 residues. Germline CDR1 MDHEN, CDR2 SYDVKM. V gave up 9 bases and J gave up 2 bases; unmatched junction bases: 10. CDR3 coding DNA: TGTGCCAGTTTCGAAGCGGGAGGGCCCGCCTACGAGCAGTACTTC. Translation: CASFEAGGPAYEQYF.